Listed here is a single T cell receptor (beta chain). This sample is drawn from a study of blood T cell repertoires in COVID-19. Germline loops: CDR1 SGHTA, CDR2 FQGTGA. Germline trimming cut 4 bases from V and 8 bases from J; bases unmatched to any gene: 5. This CDR3 has 14 amino acids. Measured with immunoSEQ multiplex PCR; TCRdb has only the in-frame clones, and not every one. Among some 94,000 clones listed, 70% to 90% were seen once. Input material: peripheral blood. The origin of this receptor is a woman between 55 and 75 years old with COVID-19, enrolled during active disease. This sequence joins TRBV7-3 and TRBJ1-6; 7 nucleotides line up with TRBD1. The CDR3 bases are TGTGCCAGCAGCTCGAGGGGGCGGGATTCACCCCTCCACTTT. Its translation is CASSSRGRDSPLHF.